This T cell receptor (beta chain) was documented in a study of shared clonotypes between healthy human individuals. The data were produced by immunoSEQ multiplex PCR, yet TCRdb's version contains in-frame clones alone and is incomplete. The table records 2 million to 2.5 million clones, over 85% of them present only once. The trim removed 2 bases at V and 5 bases at J, leaving 7 bases unmatched. CDR1 and CDR2 from the germline V gene are SNHLY and FYNNEI. The CDR3 spans 16 residues. Sequencing used naive CD4+ T cells sorted from blood. Subset given: CD45RA+ positively selected. The sequence was collected from a man aged 18 to 29 in good health. The chain uses TRBV2 and TRBJ2-1; 9 bases are a match to TRBD2. CDR3 sequence (DNA): TGTGCCAGCAGTGAATATCGCTTAGCGGGAGACAATGAGCAGTTCTTC. The encoded protein is CASSEYRLAGDNEQFF. Drawing the rest from reference TRBV2 and TRBJ2-1, the complete variable domain is EPEVTQTPSHQVTQMGQEVILRCVPISNHLYFYWYRQILGQKVEFLVSFYNNEISEKSEIFDDQFSVERPDGSNFTLKIRSTKLEDSAMYFCASSEYRLAGDNEQFFGPGTRLTVL.